The rows below give T cell receptor beta chains drawn from one sample of a study of cytotoxic CD8 clonotypes in ibrutinib-treated CLL. Sequencing was performed with immunoSEQ multiplex PCR; in TCRdb, only in-frame clones are kept and a portion is missing. The sample has approximately 70,000 clones, 80% seen once. The sequences come from PBMCs, collected at disease progression, from a patient treated with ibrutinib. Receptors originate from a human donor with chronic lymphocytic leukemia. Both conserved end residues are part of each CDR3. The D gene is left open where the match is weak. Clone size is not always given. Where it is, it says once, few, many or a class for expanded clones.

CDR3aa: CASSPRLERQGLWGAFF
CDR3nt: TGTGCCAGCTCACCACGTTTGGAGAGACAGGGGCTTTGGGGAGCTTTCTTT
v_gene: TRBV18
abundance: NA
j_gene: TRBJ1-1
d_gene: TRBD1

CDR3aa: CASSLTGNTEAFF
CDR3nt: TGTGCCAGCAGCCTGACAGGGAACACTGAAGCTTTCTTT
v_gene: TRBV27
abundance: NA
j_gene: TRBJ1-1
d_gene: NA

CDR3aa: CASSLRAGYTF
CDR3nt: TGTGCCAGCAGCTTGCGCGCCGGCTACACCTTC
v_gene: TRBV5-6
abundance: NA
j_gene: TRBJ1-2
d_gene: NA

CDR3aa: CSAGQAAYEQYF
CDR3nt: TGCAGCGCCGGGCAGGCGGCCTACGAGCAGTACTTC
v_gene: TRBV29-1
abundance: NA
j_gene: TRBJ2-7
d_gene: NA

CDR3aa: CASSQAGGASNQPQHF
CDR3nt: TGTGCCAGCAGCCAGGCGGGGGGGGCCAGCAATCAGCCCCAGCATTTT
v_gene: TRBV5-6
abundance: NA
j_gene: TRBJ1-5
d_gene: NA

CDR3aa: CASSPAIGPYGYTF
CDR3nt: TGTGCCAGTAGTCCGGCTATTGGGCCCTATGGCTACACCTTC
v_gene: TRBV19
abundance: NA
j_gene: TRBJ1-2
d_gene: NA

CDR3aa: CASSQDLGSNTGELFF
CDR3nt: TGTGCCAGCAGCCAAGATTTGGGTAGTAACACCGGGGAGCTGTTTTTT
v_gene: TRBV4-2
abundance: once
j_gene: TRBJ2-2
d_gene: NA

CDR3aa: CASSQDRGPRWRYQPQHF
CDR3nt: TGTGCCAGCAGTCAGGACAGGGGCCCTCGTTGGCGATATCAGCCCCAGCATTTT
v_gene: TRBV2
abundance: NA
j_gene: TRBJ1-5
d_gene: TRBD1

CDR3aa: CASSDGTGGYEQFF
CDR3nt: TGTGCCAGCAGTGACGGGACAGGGGGCTATGAGCAGTTCTTC
v_gene: TRBV6-4
abundance: once
j_gene: TRBJ2-1
d_gene: TRBD1

CDR3aa: CASSLQPQGGELFF
CDR3nt: TGCGCCAGCAGCTTGCAGCCTCAGGGCGGGGAGCTGTTTTTT
v_gene: TRBV5-1
abundance: NA
j_gene: TRBJ2-2
d_gene: NA

CDR3aa: CASSLAPGSNYGYTF
CDR3nt: TGTGCCAGCAGCTTAGCTCCAGGGAGCAACTATGGCTACACCTTC
v_gene: TRBV7-9
abundance: NA
j_gene: TRBJ1-2
d_gene: NA

CDR3aa: CASSSNSEAFF
CDR3nt: TGTGCCAGCAGTTCCAACAGTGAAGCTTTCTTT
v_gene: TRBV2
abundance: NA
j_gene: TRBJ1-1
d_gene: NA

CDR3aa: CASSLAGYGYTF
CDR3nt: TGTGCCAGCAGTTTGGCCGGATATGGCTACACCTTC
v_gene: TRBV28
abundance: NA
j_gene: TRBJ1-2
d_gene: NA

CDR3aa: CASSLALGTEAFF
CDR3nt: TGTGCCAGCAGTTTAGCTCTGGGGACTGAAGCTTTCTTT
v_gene: TRBV27
abundance: NA
j_gene: TRBJ1-1
d_gene: NA

CDR3aa: CASSADRGSNGYTF
CDR3nt: TGTGCCAGTAGTGCGGACAGGGGATCCAATGGCTACACCTTC
v_gene: TRBV19
abundance: once
j_gene: TRBJ1-2
d_gene: TRBD1

CDR3aa: CSVDRFGYGYTF
CDR3nt: TGCAGCGTTGACCGTTTTGGCTATGGCTACACCTTC
v_gene: TRBV29-1
abundance: few
j_gene: TRBJ1-2
d_gene: NA

CDR3aa: CASSRGQVVSNEQFF
CDR3nt: TGTGCCAGCAGCCGCGGACAGGTTGTTTCCAATGAGCAGTTCTTC
v_gene: TRBV6-6
abundance: NA
j_gene: TRBJ2-1
d_gene: TRBD1

CDR3aa: CATSRFDTQYF
CDR3nt: TGTGCCACCAGCAGATTTGATACGCAGTATTTT
v_gene: TRBV15
abundance: few
j_gene: TRBJ2-3
d_gene: NA

CDR3aa: CASSPEPGQGNTEAFF
CDR3nt: TGTGCCAGCAGCCCCGAGCCGGGACAGGGAAACACTGAAGCTTTCTTT
v_gene: TRBV7-6
abundance: few
j_gene: TRBJ1-1
d_gene: TRBD1

CDR3aa: CASTGPTNEKLFF
CDR3nt: TGCGCCTCTACTGGGCCAACTAATGAAAAACTGTTTTTT
v_gene: TRBV5-1
abundance: NA
j_gene: TRBJ1-4
d_gene: NA

CDR3aa: CASRVQGRGTGELFF
CDR3nt: TGTGCCAGCAGGGTGCAGGGCCGCGGCACCGGGGAGCTGTTTTTT
v_gene: TRBV7-8
abundance: NA
j_gene: TRBJ2-2
d_gene: NA

CDR3aa: CASSLSGAFSYNEQFF
CDR3nt: TGTGCCAGCAGCTTATCGGGTGCTTTCTCCTACAATGAGCAGTTCTTC
v_gene: TRBV7-3
abundance: NA
j_gene: TRBJ2-1
d_gene: NA

CDR3aa: CAWSGLAATDTQYF
CDR3nt: TGTGCCTGGAGCGGACTAGCGGCCACAGATACGCAGTATTTT
v_gene: TRBV30
abundance: NA
j_gene: TRBJ2-3
d_gene: TRBD2

CDR3aa: CATSREQWSNQPQHF
CDR3nt: TGTGCCACCAGCAGGGAACAGTGGAGCAATCAGCCCCAGCATTTT
v_gene: TRBV15
abundance: NA
j_gene: TRBJ1-5
d_gene: NA

CDR3aa: CASWFSRNQPQHF
CDR3nt: TGTGCCAGCTGGTTTTCACGAAATCAGCCCCAGCATTTT
v_gene: TRBV6-1
abundance: once
j_gene: TRBJ1-5
d_gene: NA

CDR3aa: CASSPRTGGTYETQYF
CDR3nt: TGTGCCAGCAGCCCACGGACAGGGGGTACCTATGAGACCCAGTACTTC
v_gene: TRBV9
abundance: NA
j_gene: TRBJ2-5
d_gene: TRBD1

CDR3aa: CASSFGGAGANVLTF
CDR3nt: TGTGCCAGCAGTTTTGGGGGGGCTGGGGCCAACGTCCTGACTTTC
v_gene: TRBV27
abundance: NA
j_gene: TRBJ2-6
d_gene: TRBD2

CDR3aa: CASSPPTTRTGGYTEAFF
CDR3nt: TGTGCCAGCTCACCACCAACGACGAGGACAGGGGGCTACACTGAAGCTTTCTTT
v_gene: TRBV18
abundance: NA
j_gene: TRBJ1-1
d_gene: TRBD1

CDR3aa: CASSIEAGPNEKLFF
CDR3nt: TGTGCCAGTAGTATAGAGGCGGGACCGAATGAAAAACTGTTTTTT
v_gene: TRBV19
abundance: NA
j_gene: TRBJ1-4
d_gene: NA

CDR3aa: CASTGQDYNEQFF
CDR3nt: TGTGCCAGTACAGGACAGGATTACAATGAGCAGTTCTTC
v_gene: TRBV19
abundance: NA
j_gene: TRBJ2-1
d_gene: TRBD1

CDR3aa: CASTPGLFQETQYF
CDR3nt: TGCGCCAGCACCCCGGGACTTTTTCAAGAGACCCAGTACTTC
v_gene: TRBV5-1
abundance: NA
j_gene: TRBJ2-5
d_gene: NA

CDR3aa: CASSVAGQGGQETQYF
CDR3nt: TGTGCCAGCAGCGTAGCTGGGCAGGGAGGGCAAGAGACCCAGTACTTC
v_gene: TRBV9
abundance: NA
j_gene: TRBJ2-5
d_gene: TRBD2

CDR3aa: CASSLEGGYGYTF
CDR3nt: TGTGCCAGCAGTTTGGAGGGAGGTTATGGCTACACCTTC
v_gene: TRBV27
abundance: few
j_gene: TRBJ1-2
d_gene: NA

CDR3aa: CASSLELNEQFF
CDR3nt: TGTGCCAGCAGCTTAGAACTAAATGAGCAGTTCTTC
v_gene: TRBV7-9
abundance: NA
j_gene: TRBJ2-1
d_gene: NA

CDR3aa: CASSKGQVNTEAFF
CDR3nt: TGTGCCAGCAGCAAGGGACAGGTGAACACTGAAGCTTTCTTT
v_gene: TRBV9
abundance: NA
j_gene: TRBJ1-1
d_gene: TRBD1

CDR3aa: CSATPDRDEQFF
CDR3nt: TGCAGCGCCACTCCTGACAGGGACGAGCAGTTCTTC
v_gene: TRBV29-1
abundance: NA
j_gene: TRBJ2-1
d_gene: TRBD1

CDR3aa: CASSVVGTSGYNEQFF
CDR3nt: TGTGCCAGCAGCGTAGTAGGGACTAGCGGGTACAATGAGCAGTTCTTC
v_gene: TRBV9
abundance: NA
j_gene: TRBJ2-1
d_gene: TRBD2

CDR3aa: CASSWTASGNSEVDTQYF
CDR3nt: TGCGCCAGCAGCTGGACGGCTAGCGGAAATTCAGAGGTGGATACGCAGTATTTT
v_gene: TRBV5-1
abundance: NA
j_gene: TRBJ2-3
d_gene: TRBD2

CDR3aa: CASSQDLGGWGQYF
CDR3nt: TGTGCCAGCAGCCAAGACCTGGGGGGCTGGGGGCAGTACTTC
v_gene: TRBV4-2
abundance: few
j_gene: TRBJ2-7
d_gene: NA

CDR3aa: CASSLEASTETQYF
CDR3nt: TGTGCCAGCAGCTTAGAAGCTAGCACCGAGACCCAGTACTTC
v_gene: TRBV11-1
abundance: NA
j_gene: TRBJ2-5
d_gene: NA

CDR3aa: CASTVSRYNEQFF
CDR3nt: TGTGCCAGTACAGTCAGTCGGTACAATGAGCAGTTCTTC
v_gene: TRBV19
abundance: NA
j_gene: TRBJ2-1
d_gene: NA

CDR3aa: CASTTMGGRRNEQYF
CDR3nt: TGTGCCAGCACCACTATGGGGGGCCGTCGGAACGAGCAGTACTTC
v_gene: TRBV27
abundance: few
j_gene: TRBJ2-7
d_gene: NA

CDR3aa: CASSSPDTPLHF
CDR3nt: TGTGCCAGCAGCTCCCCCGATACACCCCTCCACTTT
v_gene: TRBV5-5
abundance: NA
j_gene: TRBJ1-6
d_gene: NA

CDR3aa: CASSRRGDRGIYEQYF
CDR3nt: TGCGCCAGCAGCCGACGAGGGGACAGGGGGATATACGAGCAGTACTTC
v_gene: TRBV5-1
abundance: NA
j_gene: TRBJ2-7
d_gene: TRBD1

CDR3aa: CASSLQGDSNQPQHF
CDR3nt: TGCGCCAGCAGCTTACAGGGGGATAGCAATCAGCCCCAGCATTTT
v_gene: TRBV5-1
abundance: NA
j_gene: TRBJ1-5
d_gene: TRBD1